These T cell receptor beta chains were read from a single sample in a study of graft-versus-host responses after intestinal transplantation. No antigens are known for them. Sequencing was performed with immunoSEQ multiplex PCR; in TCRdb, only in-frame clones are kept and a portion is missing. This sample yields about 85,000 clones, of which around 83% are seen a single time; about 0.8% belongs to the top ten. The sequenced sample was unstimulated CD4+ T cells sorted from spleen or lymph node cells, obtained before intestinal transplant. These TCRs come from a human donor who received an intestinal transplant. The CDR3 runs from the conserved cysteine through the conserved F or W. D genes are given only for firm matches. Only some rows state a clone size, as once, few, many or a class for expanded clones.

len	j_gene	v_gene	d_gene	abundance	CDR3nt	CDR3aa
15	TRBJ2-1	TRBV19	TRBD1	.	TGTGCCAGTAGGTTAGACAGGGACGATTACAATGAGCAGTTCTTC	CASRLDRDDYNEQFF
14	TRBJ1-1	TRBV28	TRBD1	few	TGTGCCAGCAGTTCCAGGGGGACGCGCACTGAAGCTTTCTTT	CASSSRGTRTEAFF
10	TRBJ2-3	TRBV28	.	.	TGTGCCAGCATAGCCGATACGCAGTATTTT	CASIADTQYF
16	TRBJ2-3	TRBV7-8	TRBD2	once	TGTGCCAGCAGCCGACTAGCGGGGGCCCCCACAGGGACGCAGTATTTT	CASSRLAGAPTGTQYF
16	TRBJ2-1	TRBV27	TRBD1	.	TGTGCCAGCAGTTTAACAGGGGCTCCGGGCTACAATGAGCAGTTCTTC	CASSLTGAPGYNEQFF
14	TRBJ2-3	TRBV5-1	TRBD2	.	TGCGCCAGCAGCTTGGAGCGGGGGACAGATACGCAGTATTTT	CASSLERGTDTQYF
16	TRBJ2-2	TRBV27	.	.	TGTGCCAGCAGTCCACGAGCAGGGGGGTTCGCCGGGGAGCTGTTTTTT	CASSPRAGGFAGELFF
14	TRBJ2-3	TRBV5-6	TRBD1	.	TGTGCCAGCACCAGACAGGGGATCACAGATACGCAGTATTTT	CASTRQGITDTQYF
16	TRBJ2-5	TRBV2	TRBD2	.	TGTGCCAGCAGTGTTACTAGCGGGAGTTTGGGGGGGACCCAGTACTTC	CASSVTSGSLGGTQYF
15	TRBJ2-4	TRBV29-1	.	.	TGCAGCGTGGGAGGACATCATCGGGACAAAAACATTCAGTACTTC	CSVGGHHRDKNIQYF
15	TRBJ2-7	TRBV5-4	TRBD1	.	TGTGCCAGCAGCCAGACCCGGGGACAGGGTTACGAGCAGTACTTC	CASSQTRGQGYEQYF
11	TRBJ2-7	TRBV20-1	.	.	TGCAGTGCTAGGTCCTTTTACGAGCAGTACTTC	CSARSFYEQYF
13	TRBJ1-3	TRBV15	.	.	TGTGCCACCAGCAGAGATCAGATCAACACCATATATTTT	CATSRDQINTIYF
15	TRBJ2-1	TRBV30	TRBD2	few	TGTGCCTGGGGCAGCCGGGGGGGCCGGAACAATGAGCAGTTCTTC	CAWGSRGGRNNEQFF
13	TRBJ2-7	TRBV11-2	TRBD2	.	TGTGCCAGCAGCTTTCGGACTAGTCCCGAGCAGTACTTC	CASSFRTSPEQYF